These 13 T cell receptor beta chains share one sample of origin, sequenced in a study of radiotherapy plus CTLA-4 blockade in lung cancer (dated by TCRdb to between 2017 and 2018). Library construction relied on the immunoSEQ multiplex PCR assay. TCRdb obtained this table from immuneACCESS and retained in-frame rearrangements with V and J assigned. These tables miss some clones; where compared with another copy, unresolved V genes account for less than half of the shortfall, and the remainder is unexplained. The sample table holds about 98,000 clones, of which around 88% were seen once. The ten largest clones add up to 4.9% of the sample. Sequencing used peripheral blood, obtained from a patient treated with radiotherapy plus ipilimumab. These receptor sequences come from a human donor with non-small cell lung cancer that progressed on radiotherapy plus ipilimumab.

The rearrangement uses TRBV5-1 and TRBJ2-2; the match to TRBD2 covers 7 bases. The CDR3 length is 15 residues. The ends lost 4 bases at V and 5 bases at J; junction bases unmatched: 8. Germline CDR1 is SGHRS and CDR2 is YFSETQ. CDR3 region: CASSQGLRLTGELFF. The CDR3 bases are TGCGCCAGCAGCCAGGGACTAAGGTTAACCGGGGAGCTGTTTTTT.

CDR3 sequence (DNA): TGTGCCAGCAGCTTAGGAGGGATCGACACAGATACGCAGTATTTT. This translates into CASSLGGIDTDTQYF. The chain combines TRBV11-1 with TRBJ2-3, with D perhaps matching TRBD2 (5 bases). The CDR3 loop spans 15 amino acids. Germline loops: CDR1 SGHAT, CDR2 FQDESV (reference sequence). V was trimmed by 1 base and J by 2 bases, leaving 10 bases between them.

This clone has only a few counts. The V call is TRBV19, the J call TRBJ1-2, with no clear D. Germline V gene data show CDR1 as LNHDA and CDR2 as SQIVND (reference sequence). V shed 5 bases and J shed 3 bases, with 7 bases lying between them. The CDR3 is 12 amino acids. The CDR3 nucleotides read TGTGCCAGTAGTGCCCGACACTATGGCTACACCTTC. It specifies CASSARHYGYTF.

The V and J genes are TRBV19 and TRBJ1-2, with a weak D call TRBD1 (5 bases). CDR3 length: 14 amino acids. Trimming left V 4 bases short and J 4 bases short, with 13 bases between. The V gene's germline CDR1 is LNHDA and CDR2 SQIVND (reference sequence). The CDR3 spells CASSTRQFLYGYTF. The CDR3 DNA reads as TGTGCCAGTAGTACCCGACAGTTTCTCTATGGCTACACCTTC.

The CDR3 loop is CASSPGPSTLTDTQYF. The CDR3 DNA follows: TGCGCCAGCAGCCCCGGGCCAAGTACCCTGACAGATACGCAGTATTTT. The chain has TRBV4-1 and TRBJ2-3, with D unclear. Germline V gene lookup returns CDR1 MGHRA and CDR2 YSYEKL. This CDR3 has 16 residues. The V end lost 4 bases, the J end lost 3 bases, and 17 bases lay between the germline ends.

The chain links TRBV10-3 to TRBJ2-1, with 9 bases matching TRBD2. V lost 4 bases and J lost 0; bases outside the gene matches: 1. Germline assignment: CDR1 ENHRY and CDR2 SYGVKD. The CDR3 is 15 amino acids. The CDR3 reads CAISGAGGSYNEQFF. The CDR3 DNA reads TGTGCCATCAGTGGAGCGGGGGGCTCCTACAATGAGCAGTTCTTC.

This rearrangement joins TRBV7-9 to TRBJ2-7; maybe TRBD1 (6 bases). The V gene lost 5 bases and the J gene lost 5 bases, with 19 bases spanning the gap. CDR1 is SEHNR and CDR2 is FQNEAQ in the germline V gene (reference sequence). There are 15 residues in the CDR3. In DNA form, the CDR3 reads TGTGCCAGCAGCCGCGCAACAGGGCCCCGGGACGAGCAGTACTTC. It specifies CASSRATGPRDEQYF. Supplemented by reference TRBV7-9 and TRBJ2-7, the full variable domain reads DTGVSQNPRHKITKRGQNVTFRCDPISEHNRLYWYRQTLGQGPEFLTYFQNEAQLEKSRLLSDRFSAERPKGSFSTLEIQRTEQGDSAMYLCASSRATGPRDEQYFGPGTRLTVT.

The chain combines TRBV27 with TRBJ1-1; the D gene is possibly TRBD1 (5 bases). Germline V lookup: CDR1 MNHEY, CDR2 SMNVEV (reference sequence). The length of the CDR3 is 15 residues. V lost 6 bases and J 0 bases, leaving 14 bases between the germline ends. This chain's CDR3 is CASRPWGRMNTEAFF. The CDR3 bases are TGTGCCAGCAGACCATGGGGACGGATGAACACTGAAGCTTTCTTT.

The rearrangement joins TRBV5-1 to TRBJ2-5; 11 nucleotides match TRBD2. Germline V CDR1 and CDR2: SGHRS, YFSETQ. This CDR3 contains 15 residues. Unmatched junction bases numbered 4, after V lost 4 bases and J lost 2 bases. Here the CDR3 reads CASSRTSGSQETQYF. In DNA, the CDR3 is TGCGCCAGCAGCCGGACTAGCGGGTCACAAGAGACCCAGTACTTC.

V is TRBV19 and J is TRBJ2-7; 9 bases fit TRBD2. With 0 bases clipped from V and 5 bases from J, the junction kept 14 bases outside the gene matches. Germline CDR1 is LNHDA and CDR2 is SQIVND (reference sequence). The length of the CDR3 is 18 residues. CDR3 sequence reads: CASSIDSPQSGRFDEQYF. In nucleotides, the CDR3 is TGTGCCAGTAGTATAGATAGCCCACAGAGCGGGAGGTTCGACGAGCAGTACTTC.

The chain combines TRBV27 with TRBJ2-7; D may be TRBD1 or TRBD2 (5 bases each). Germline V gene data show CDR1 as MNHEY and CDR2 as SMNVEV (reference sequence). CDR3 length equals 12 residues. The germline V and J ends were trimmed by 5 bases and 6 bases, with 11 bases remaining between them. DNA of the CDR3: TGTGCCAGCAGTACCCAGGGAGCCGAGCAGTACTTC. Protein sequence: CASSTQGAEQYF.

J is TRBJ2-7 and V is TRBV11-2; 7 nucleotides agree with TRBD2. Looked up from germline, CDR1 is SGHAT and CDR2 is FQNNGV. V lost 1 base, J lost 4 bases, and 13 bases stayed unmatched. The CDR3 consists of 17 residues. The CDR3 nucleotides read TGTGCCAGCAGCTTAGCTGGGGGGGGAGCCGGGACTTACGAGCAGTACTTC. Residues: CASSLAGGGAGTYEQYF.

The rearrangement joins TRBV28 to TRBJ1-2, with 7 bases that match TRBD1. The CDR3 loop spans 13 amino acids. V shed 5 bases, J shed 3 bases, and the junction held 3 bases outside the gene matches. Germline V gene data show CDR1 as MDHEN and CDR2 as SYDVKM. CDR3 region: CASSDRAHYGYTF. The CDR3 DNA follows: TGTGCCAGCAGTGACAGGGCCCACTATGGCTACACCTTC.